These 17 T cell receptor beta chains came from one sample sequenced in a study of post-analysis software for immune sequencing data. General study findings and limits: There were roughly 5 TRBV segments more frequent in patients than controls, and TRBV5-6, TRBV5-1 and TRBV20-1 were among them.

Antigen specificity for these receptors is unknown. Unique-molecular-identifier-tagged TCR beta cDNA libraries were used. TCRdb re-analysed the PCR reads in MiXCR, keeping a single row per CDR3 protein. Counted here are about 500,000 distinct CDR3 sequences, approximately 45% occurring once; the ten biggest clones make up around an eighth. Specimen: blood. Receptors were obtained from a girl aged 10 to 17 with multiple sclerosis.

The chain carries TRBV6-2 or TRBV6-3 and TRBJ1-5; TRBD1 matches at 7 bases. Per germline, CDR1 MNHEY and CDR2 SVGEGT. V shed 7 bases, J shed 10 bases, and the junction held 13 bases outside the gene matches. The CDR3 extends over 14 amino acids. The CDR3 loop reads CASNQGGQTLPQHF. DNA of the CDR3: TGTGCCAGCAATCAGGGGGGACAGACCTTACCCCAGCATTTT.

The J gene is TRBJ2-1, the V gene TRBV5-1, with TRBD2 matching 15 bases. The V gene's germline CDR1 is SGHRS and CDR2 YFSETQ. V shed 6 bases, J shed 9 bases, and the junction held 7 bases outside the gene matches. The CDR3 spans 15 residues. The CDR3 bases are TGCGCCAGCACTCACGGGACTAGCGGGGGGAGTGAGCAGTTCTTC. Its protein product is CASTHGTSGGSEQFF.

This clonotype was seen a few times. The rearrangement joins TRBV3-1 to TRBJ2-7, with 8 nucleotides matching TRBD2. Germline CDR1 is LGHDT and CDR2 is YNNKEL (reference sequence). Trimming cost V 5 bases and J 3 bases; bases outside gene matches: 12. CDR3 length equals 16 residues. The CDR3 sequence is CASSEQEGTRNYEQYF. CDR3 in DNA: TGTGCCAGCAGCGAACAAGAAGGGACTAGAAACTACGAGCAGTACTTC.

This clonotype was detected a few times. This sequence joins TRBV29-1 and TRBJ1-4; possibly TRBD1 for D (6 bases). The germline V gene has CDR1 SQVTM and CDR2 ANQGSEA. The CDR3 runs to 10 residues. V was cut by 6 bases and J by 11 bases, with 10 bases left in between. The CDR3 nucleotides are TGCAGCGTCCCCGACAGGAAACTGTTTTTT. It codes for CSVPDRKLFF.

The rearrangement uses TRBV11-3 and TRBJ2-3; D might be TRBD1 (6 bases). This CDR3 region has 15 residues. Between the trimmed V and J ends, which lost 2 bases and 6 bases, there was a span of 15 bases. Germline loops: CDR1 SGHNT, CDR2 YENEEA. The CDR3 here is CASSLNRANEDTQYF. CDR3 coding DNA: TGTGCCAGCAGCTTAAACAGGGCGAATGAGGATACGCAGTATTTT.

This clonotype was observed at least ten times. The gene calls are TRBV5-1 and TRBJ1-6; 11 bases are a match to TRBD1. Germline V gene lookup returns CDR1 SGHRS and CDR2 YFSETQ. The CDR3 has 16 residues. V lost 1 base, J lost 10 bases, and 7 bases stayed unmatched. For the CDR3, the DNA is TGCGCCAGCAGCTTGTACCAGGGACAGGGGGAATCACCCCTCCACTTT. It codes for CASSLYQGQGESPLHF.

This clonotype was detected only a few times. The V call is TRBV9, the J call TRBJ2-5; possibly TRBD1 for D (6 bases). Germline CDR1 SGDLS, CDR2 YYNGEE. The V gene lost 3 bases and the J gene lost 5 bases, with 17 bases spanning the gap. The CDR3 has 15 residues. CDR3 residues: CASSEGGVIRETQYF. CDR3 bases: TGTGCCAGCAGCGAAGGGGGAGTGATCCGGGAGACCCAGTACTTC.

This clonotype was seen a few times. This chain links TRBV7-2 with TRBJ1-1; D uncertain. With 4 bases removed from V and 1 base from J, the gap between germline ends came to 10 bases. The CDR3 runs to 14 residues. Germline CDR1 reads SGHTA; CDR2 reads FQGNSA. CDR3: CASSSIGGNTEAFF. In nucleotides, the CDR3 is TGTGCCAGCAGCTCCATTGGCGGGAACACTGAAGCTTTCTTT. Combining the CDR3 with reference TRBV7-2 and TRBJ1-1 gives the whole variable domain GAGVSQSPSNKVTEKGKDVELRCDPISGHTALYWYRQSLGQGLEFLIYFQGNSAPDKSGLPSDRFSAERTGGSVSTLTIQRTQQEDSAVYLCASSSIGGNTEAFFGQGTRLTVV.

The chain uses TRBV29-1 and TRBJ1-5; no definite D call. This CDR3 is 10 amino acids long. Germline-derived CDR1 and CDR2 are SQVTM and ANQGSEA. The V end was cut by 7 bases, the J end by 7 bases, with 8 bases between. This chain's CDR3 is CSGLGQPQHF. CDR3 nucleotides: TGCAGCGGCCTGGGGCAGCCCCAGCATTTT.

This clonotype was seen only a few times. The V gene is TRBV6-5, the J gene TRBJ2-1; TRBD2 aligns across 10 bases. Looked up from germline, CDR1 is MNHEY and CDR2 is SVGAGI. CDR3 size: 18 residues. The trim removed 0 bases at V and 6 bases at J, leaving 11 bases unmatched. The CDR3 nucleotides read TGTGCCAGCAGTTACTCGTACACTAGCGGGACCATGGCCAATGAGCAGTTCTTC. Its protein is CASSYSYTSGTMANEQFF.

This clonotype came up many times. The rearrangement joins TRBV20-1 to TRBJ2-7, with 8 bases that match TRBD2. The V segment lost 7 bases and the J segment 3 bases; nucleotides outside the gene matches: 11. This CDR3 is 14 amino acids long. Germline assignment: CDR1 DFQATT and CDR2 SNEGSKA (reference sequence). CDR3 in DNA: TGCAGTGGAGGAAAGCGGGAGAGGGGCTACGAGCAGTACTTC. It translates to CSGGKRERGYEQYF.

This rearrangement joins TRBV18 to TRBJ2-5; TRBD1 might be the D (5 bases). V lost 8 bases, J lost 1 base, and 11 bases lay in between. Germline V lookup: CDR1 KGHSH, CDR2 LQKENI. The length of the CDR3 is 13 residues. CDR3 DNA: TGTGCCAGCCACAGGAGCCCCCAAGAGACCCAGTACTTC. Amino acids: CASHRSPQETQYF.

V gene TRBV7-6 combines with J gene TRBJ2-7, with D uncertain. CDR1 is SGHVS, CDR2 FNYEAQ, per germline. The CDR3 sequence is 12 residues long. Trimming pared 1 base from V and 5 bases from J, leaving 6 bases between. CDR3 residues: CASSLGFNEQYF. For the CDR3, the DNA is TGTGCCAGCAGCTTAGGCTTCAACGAGCAGTACTTC.

This sequence joins TRBV20-1 and TRBJ2-5, with 7 bases fitting TRBD2. The CDR3 has 15 amino acids. The junction had 15 bases not matched to a gene; V was cut back by 7 bases and J by 4 bases. The germline V gene has CDR1 DFQATT and CDR2 SNEGSKA (reference sequence). CDR3 in amino acids: CSGGLAGVSGETQYF. As DNA, the CDR3 is TGCAGTGGCGGGTTGGCGGGAGTTTCAGGAGAGACCCAGTACTTC.

This clonotype was seen once. The rearrangement uses TRBV28 and TRBJ1-5; D call uncertain. Trimming took off 6 bases at V and 4 bases at J, with 7 bases between the two ends. Germline CDR1 is MDHEN and CDR2 is SYDVKM. The CDR3 consists of 12 residues. As DNA, the CDR3 is TGTGCCAGCAGGCCCCCTAATCAGCCCCAGCATTTT. Translating it yields CASRPPNQPQHF.

J is TRBJ2-1 and V is TRBV12-3 or TRBV12-4; no reliable D call. The CDR3 is 16 amino acids. Between the trimmed V and J ends, which lost 6 bases and 4 bases, there was a span of 19 bases. The CDR3 loop is CASSSVSFADYNEQFF. Here the CDR3 DNA reads TGTGCCAGCAGCTCGGTTTCATTCGCCGATTACAATGAGCAGTTCTTC.

V and J are TRBV19 and TRBJ2-7; possible D gene TRBD1, 6 bases. The germline CDR1 and CDR2 sequences are LNHDA and SQIVND (reference sequence). V was trimmed by 10 bases and J by 1 base, leaving 20 bases between them. The CDR3 contains 15 residues. CDR3 sequence reads: CATGAGEGVSYEQYF. The CDR3 DNA reads TGTGCCACTGGAGCCGGAGAGGGGGTTTCCTACGAGCAGTACTTC.